This T cell receptor beta chain was profiled in a study of vaccination effects on CD4 cells after COVID-19. At the level of the study: Wells each received around 2 million PBMC, cultured with around 9.3 IU/ml IL-2 and 10 ug/ml peptides. Findings of the study overall: Relatively few convalescent patients took part in the study, which had no early post-infection timepoints.

This clone has only one observation. Its specificity is not known. When around 10 days of culture had elapsed, CD4+ T cells were isolated. The CDR3 totals 12 residues. Deletions cut 2 bases from V and 4 bases from J, with 5 bases between. Germline lookup yields CDR1 SGHAT and CDR2 FQNNGV. Assay used: immunoSEQ multiplex PCR; TCRdb lists only in-frame clones, some missing. This table holds 70,000 to 75,000 clones, 75% to 80% found once. This rearrangement joins TRBV11-2 to TRBJ1-1; D is unresolved. Material: CD4+ T cells from PBMCs cultured without peptide, obtained before COVID-19 vaccination. The source of this sequence is a human donor who received a COVID-19 vaccine. Here the CDR3 reads CASSLQFTEAFF. The CDR3, as DNA: TGTGCCAGCAGCTTACAGTTCACTGAAGCTTTCTTT.